This entry concerns a single T cell receptor (beta chain). Its antigen remains unknown. The data derive from a study of T cell responses to AZD1222 COVID-19 vaccine. Broader study findings: Within unmutated variant regions lay the reported targets of nearly half of spike-specific TCRs.

Assay used: immunoSEQ multiplex PCR; TCRdb lists only in-frame clones, some missing. The repertoire consists of about 120,000 clones, with around 90% occurring once and the leading ten covering roughly 1.6%. The TCR was taken from an adult in good health. The sequencing here drew on peripheral blood, taken on day 0 of AZD1222 vaccination.

The CDR3 sequence: CATSDSKRGAVLGNNEQFF. CDR3 nucleotides: TGTGCCACCAGTGATTCAAAGCGGGGGGCGGTGTTGGGAAACAATGAGCAGTTCTTC. The chain is built from TRBV24-1 and TRBJ2-1; 9 bases map to TRBD2. This CDR3 contains 19 residues. The ends lost 2 bases at V and 5 bases at J; junction bases unmatched: 15. The germline V gene encodes CDR1 KGHDR and CDR2 SFDVKD.